The entry below describes one TCR beta chain. This sample was taken from a study of blood T cell repertoires in COVID-19. Whole-study context: Both acute and convalescent COVID-19 samples were obtained from the United States, Italy and Spain. PBMCs, B-cell-depleted T cells, or T cells were the source of the cDNA or gDNA that made up the material.

As processed by the authors: It was from reference gene primer amplification that nucleated cell counts were estimated. The data were produced by immunoSEQ multiplex PCR, yet TCRdb's version contains in-frame clones alone and is incomplete. The DNA was the basis for D and trimming; V, J and clone size are from that table. Among more than 85,000 clones listed, about four fifths were seen once. The CDR3 covers 13 residues. Germline assignment: CDR1 SGHRS and CDR2 YFSETQ. Trimming removed 1 base from V and 8 bases from J, with 9 bases in between. The sequencing sample was made of peripheral blood. J is TRBJ2-2 and V is TRBV5-1, with D possibly being TRBD2 (5 bases). The origin of this receptor is a woman aged 55-70 years with acute or convalescent COVID-19. This CDR3 reads CASSLWVAGELFF. The CDR3 DNA reads TGCGCCAGCAGCTTGTGGGTAGCGGGGGAGCTGTTTTTT.